Following are 14 T cell receptor beta chains from one sample sequenced in a study of CD8 T cells in Susac syndrome. RNA in amounts of about 0.45 to 1 ug was reverse transcribed with random hexamers. TCRdb called the immunoSEQ multiplex PCR reads again in MiXCR, with one record for every CDR3 protein. The sample shows roughly 180,000 distinct CDR3 sequences, about 94% of them seen only once. Sequencing was carried out using CD4+ T cells from PBMCs. The receptors shown here come from a human donor in good health.

V usage is TRBV4-2 and J usage is TRBJ1-2, with D unclear. From germline, CDR1 is LGHNA and CDR2 YNFKEQ. Trimming stripped 0 bases from V and 5 bases from J, with 10 bases between. The CDR3 loop spans 14 amino acids. Here the CDR3 DNA reads TGTGCCAGCAGCCAAGATACACGGGGATATGGCTACACCTTC. Protein sequence: CASSQDTRGYGYTF.

The chain combines TRBV3-1 with TRBJ2-5; TRBD2 might be the D (5 bases). V lost 4 bases and J 1 base, leaving 7 bases between the germline ends. This CDR3 is 13 amino acids long. From germline, CDR1 is LGHDT and CDR2 YNNKEL (reference sequence). CDR3 amino acids: CASSRTSQETQYF. Written as DNA, the CDR3 is TGTGCCAGCAGCCGGACTTCCCAAGAGACCCAGTACTTC.

V gene TRBV29-1 combines with J gene TRBJ1-2; 8 positions match TRBD1. This CDR3 region has 13 residues. V was clipped by 1 base and J by 7 bases; unmatched bases: 5. CDR1 and CDR2 (germline): SQVTM, ANQGSEA. The CDR3 sequence: CSVEGGTGVGYTF. CDR3 DNA: TGCAGCGTTGAAGGCGGGACAGGTGTTGGCTACACCTTC.

The genes are TRBV4-2 and TRBJ2-7; D is possibly TRBD2 (6 bases). The CDR3 covers 15 residues. Germline loops: CDR1 LGHNA, CDR2 YNFKEQ. Trimming removed 7 bases from V and 0 bases from J, with 16 bases in between. The CDR3 protein is CASTYSAGSSYEQYF. Written as DNA, the CDR3 is TGTGCCAGCACCTATTCCGCGGGGAGCTCCTACGAGCAGTACTTC.

The rearrangement links TRBV4-3 to TRBJ2-5; D is possibly TRBD1 or TRBD2 (6 bases each). The germline CDR1 and CDR2 sequences are LGHNA and YSLEER. The CDR3 runs to 15 residues. Between the trimmed V and J ends, which lost 0 bases and 5 bases, there was a span of 13 bases. The CDR3 DNA is TGCGCCAGCAGCCAAGATCCCGGGGGCCGGGAGACCCAGTACTTC. This sequence encodes CASSQDPGGRETQYF.

This sequence joins TRBV7-2 and TRBJ2-5, with 9 nucleotides matching TRBD2. V shed 5 bases, J shed 5 bases, and the junction held 9 bases outside the gene matches. CDR3 size: 15 residues. Germline loops: CDR1 SGHTA, CDR2 FQGNSA. The CDR3 region is CASSPRSSGVETQYF. CDR3 sequence (DNA): TGTGCCAGCAGCCCAAGGTCTAGCGGGGTGGAGACCCAGTACTTC.

This clonotype showed up just once. CDR3 in DNA: TGTGCCAGCAGTTACAGGGGACCCTACAATGAGCAGTTCTTC. This gives the protein CASSYRGPYNEQFF. The chain recombines TRBV6-2 or TRBV6-3 with TRBJ2-1; either TRBD1 or TRBD2 may fit D (5 bases each). V dropped 2 bases and J dropped 2 bases, with 7 bases sitting between them. There are 14 residues in the CDR3. CDR1 is MNHEY and CDR2 is SVGEGT in the germline V gene.

The chain carries TRBV28 and TRBJ1-1; D is perhaps TRBD1 (5 bases). V lost 2 bases and J lost 5, with 12 bases in between. Germline CDR1 is MDHEN and CDR2 is SYDVKM. The CDR3 extends over 14 amino acids. CDR3 region: CASSLVAGKTEAFF. CDR3 DNA sequence: TGTGCCAGCAGTTTAGTTGCAGGGAAGACTGAAGCTTTCTTT.

V gene TRBV2 combines with J gene TRBJ2-5; no firm D call. Looked up from germline, CDR1 is SNHLY and CDR2 is FYNNEI. The CDR3 contains 10 residues. Deletions cut 8 bases from V and 4 bases from J, with 5 bases between. DNA for the CDR3: TGTGCCAGCGCAGTAGAGACCCAGTACTTC. Amino acids: CASAVETQYF. Full variable domain (rest looked up from reference TRBV2 and TRBJ2-5): EPEVTQTPSHQVTQMGQEVILRCVPISNHLYFYWYRQILGQKVEFLVSFYNNEISEKSEIFDDQFSVERPDGSNFTLKIRSTKLEDSAMYFCASAVETQYFGPGTRLLVL.

This clonotype appeared once. In DNA form, the CDR3 reads TGCAGCGTTGAGAAGGTGGGGCACGAGACCCAGTACTTC. This gives the protein CSVEKVGHETQYF. This sequence joins TRBV29-1 and TRBJ2-5; the D gene is possibly TRBD1 (5 bases). Germline loops: CDR1 SQVTM, CDR2 ANQGSEA. The CDR3 consists of 13 residues. Trimming shortened V by 3 bases and J by 5 bases, and 13 bases separated the two germline ends.

The CDR3 reads CASSQRGRQFF. Written as DNA, the CDR3 is TGTGCCAGCAGCCAGCGGGGGCGGCAGTTCTTC. The chain uses TRBV14 and TRBJ2-1, with TRBD2 as a possible D gene (7 bases). CDR1 is SGHDN, CDR2 FVKESK, per germline. With 3 bases removed from V and 12 bases from J, the gap between germline ends came to 9 bases. CDR3 length: 11 residues.

The chain has TRBV25-1 and TRBJ2-3, with D perhaps TRBD1 or TRBD2 (5 bases each). Trimming stripped 4 bases from V and 8 bases from J, with 16 bases between. The CDR3 consists of 14 residues. CDR1 MGHDK and CDR2 SYGVNS come from the germline V gene. The CDR3 bases are TGTGCCAGCAGTGGGGGACCCTACGCGGTTACGCAGTATTTT. Amino acid sequence: CASSGGPYAVTQYF.

The chain recombines TRBV5-1 with TRBJ2-7; maybe TRBD1 (7 bases). This CDR3 is built from 15 residues. CDR1 and CDR2 (germline): SGHRS, YFSETQ. Trimming cost V 4 bases and J 4 bases, with 18 bases left between them. CDR3 amino acids: CASSSGQGDLYEQYF. The CDR3 DNA sequence: TGCGCCAGCAGCAGCGGGCAGGGGGATCTGTACGAGCAGTACTTC.

The chain employs TRBV20-1 and TRBJ2-1, with TRBD1 matching 7 bases. CDR1 and CDR2 from the germline V gene are DFQATT and SNEGSKA (reference sequence). The CDR3 totals 12 residues. CDR3 bases: TGCAGAGGGACAGCCTCCTACAATGAGCAGTTCTTC. This encodes CRGTASYNEQFF.